Sequencing of this T cell receptor beta chain was carried out in a study of T-cell memory formation after mild COVID-19. The V end lost 2 bases, the J end lost 10 bases, and 9 bases lay between the germline ends. Germline loops: CDR1 KGHSH, CDR2 LQKENI. The CDR3 extends over 13 amino acids. TCRdb recomputed calls from the 5' RACE reads with MiXCR, one row per CDR3 protein. The sample contains 450,000 to 650,000 distinct CDR3 sequences, 20% of which appear only once. This sequence was found in an adult woman who had mild COVID-19 (a few samples of this study predate the infection). Cell type and time point are not known. The rearrangement uses TRBV18 and TRBJ1-6; weak D call: TRBD1 (5 bases). Sequenced material: PBMCs or a T cell subset sorted from them (not recorded which). CDR3 region: CASSPGGFSPLHF. The CDR3 region has the DNA TGTGCCAGCTCACCAGGGGGATTCTCACCCCTCCACTTT.